Listed here is a single T cell receptor beta chain. Its antigen is unknown. Amplification used 60 Vbeta primers and 13 Jbeta primers. The table came from immunoSEQ multiplex PCR; TCRdb's copy has only in-frame clones and leaves some out. The profile shows approximately 150,000 clones, approximately 74% of them singletons. This entry belongs to a study of cytomegalovirus exposure and HLA in healthy donors. The CDR3 consists of 12 residues. Germline V gene lookup returns CDR1 ENHRY and CDR2 SYGVKD. Trimming took 4 bases from V and 6 from J, leaving 7 bases between them. Regarding the study as a whole: Among donors in an Asian-associated ancestry cluster, a later analysis reportedly found fewer N-insertions than the approximately 700-donor mean. Analyses of presence and absence presupposed an approximately uniform sequencing depth across donors. An analysis done earlier found most TCR beta V segments productive about 90% or about 30% of the time. Reportedly, diagnosis of cytomegalovirus status by the classifier showed high specificity and sensitivity.

V gene TRBV10-3 combines with J gene TRBJ2-1; D remains ambiguous. The sequence was obtained from a woman between 25 and 40 years old in good health and CMV-seronegative. Sample: PBMCs. The CDR3 DNA sequence: TGTGCCATCAGTGGATCCAGCAATGAGCAGTTCTTC. This codes for CAISGSSNEQFF.